The clone carrying this T cell receptor beta chain turned up a few times. The antigen remains undetermined. The entry originates in a study of T cell responses to AZD1222 COVID-19 vaccine. The V gene's germline CDR1 is GTSNPN and CDR2 SVGIG (reference sequence). Trimming took 5 bases from V and 8 from J, leaving 18 bases between them. This CDR3 has 13 residues. The method was immunoSEQ multiplex PCR; TCRdb's version includes in-frame clones alone and lacks a portion of them. The sample lists around 130,000 clones; about nine tenths were seen once. Study-wide results and caveats: Spike-specific TCR depth and breadth grew after two AZD1222 doses.

This chain connects TRBV30 to TRBJ1-2; D is unclear. Sample: peripheral blood, taken 28 days after the second AZD1222 dose. This TCR was sampled from an adult who received the AZD1222 COVID-19 vaccine. The DNA for the CDR3 is TGTGCCTGGGCCCCAGAGGGCTCGAGGGGCTACACCTTC. Translated: CAWAPEGSRGYTF. The whole variable domain, remainder taken from reference TRBV30 and TRBJ1-2, is SQTIHQWPATLVQPVGSPLSLECTVEGTSNPNLYWYRQAAGRGLQLLFYSVGIGQISSEVPQNLSASRPQDRQFILSSKKLLLSDSGFYLCAWAPEGSRGYTFGSGTRLTVV.